This note documents a single T cell receptor (beta chain) sequence. Its antigen remains unidentified. The record has no base qualities; no much larger clone is one base away. Via the germline V gene, CDR1 is SNHLY and CDR2 FYNNEI. The germline V and J ends show losses of 8 bases and 4 bases respectively, and no gene match explains 4 bases of the junction. From the cysteine up to the phenylalanine, the CDR3 has a length of 12 residues. The DNA shown is the 36-base CDR3, in frame from base 1. The record originates from a study of identical twins (dated by TCRdb to about 2016). For the study in its entirety: TCR alpha and beta repertoires from monozygotic twins, unrelated adults of various ages and cord blood were deep-sequenced to test whether fetal clonotypes persist. Replicate twin experiments were performed at different times using different library preparation protocols to rule out contamination. The paper as a whole reports these results and caveats: In monozygotic twins, out-of-frame TCR alpha sharing was systematically underestimated by recombination models, although the models agreed with sharing between unrelated individuals. The excess sharing between twins in beta out-of-frame sequences was weaker because fewer shared sequences reduced the signal-to-noise ratio. Abundant cord blood beta clonotypes carried fewer insertions; young adult naive repertoires showed a weaker similar trend, while memory repertoires showed none. Invariant T cells such as MAIT and iNKT could partly confound zero-insertion analyses, though diverse VJ usage argued against this for most clonotypes. Because the same donors could not be followed over many years, conclusions were based on cross-sectional statistical analysis. Out-of-frame TCR alpha sequences shared between twins showed an excess of low generation-probability sequences compared with coincidental sharing between unrelated individuals.

To prepare the library, 5' RACE was applied. The sample was run on an Illumina HiSeq 2000. Template switching introduced a universal primer binding site; the final cDNA contained a unique molecular identifier, enabling accurate counting of TCR cDNA molecules. Specific primers in the conserved constant-segment region were used to synthesize first-strand cDNA for TCR alpha and beta chains. To control for contamination, every cDNA library carried two barcodes: a SMART-Mk sample barcode plus Illumina barcodes. Two successive PCR steps introduced TruSeq adapter sequences along with Illumina sample barcodes. TCR alpha and beta cDNA libraries were sequenced on the Illumina HiSeq platform with custom primers. In the source study's methods: MiGEC was used to process raw reads and extract unique molecular identifiers, and MiXCR was used to find CDR3 positions. Recombination models were inferred per individual with the repgenHMM and IGoR tools using an EM algorithm. Shared clonotypes were analyzed with the tcR package in R, and sharing was normalized by the product of cloneset sizes. To study raw recombination free of thymic and clonal selection effects, out-of-frame nonproductive sequences were analyzed. TCRdb's own reprocessing of the public reads used fastp at Q25 and MiXCR and kept productive beta chains. Identical CDR3 proteins give one entry, which carries the most common genes and DNA. The V and J calls and clone size are TCRdb's, not the authors'. The sample table holds 400,000 to 650,000 distinct CDR3 sequences, of which roughly 21% were seen once. The ten largest clones represent about 0.99% of the sample.

Only healthy Caucasian donors were included. Three pairs of female monozygotic twins, all aged roughly 18 to 29 years, were included in the twin cohort. Positive isolation kits from Invitrogen were used to isolate CD4+ and CD8+ T cell populations. This same sample was also part of a study on T cells expressing NK-cell markers. The second source states: TCR beta-chain repertoires were profiled in sorted CD3+CD56+NKG2C+, CD3+CD56+NKG2C- and CD3+CD56-NKG2C+ T-cell subsets from about 8 donors. Most of the eight sequenced donors were HCMV-seropositive and one was HCMV-seronegative. In several experiments an anti-gammadeltaTCR antibody was added to restrict sorting to alphabetaTCR-expressing T cells. In over 5 donors, the dominant CD3+CD56+NKG2C+ clonotypes were among the top 10 CD8+ clonotypes and accounted for roughly 1.0-8% of CD8+ T cells. Those dominant clonotypes were again the most abundant among CD3+CD56-NKG2C+ cells in a few donors, at about 25-60.1%. It remained unclear whether the expanded NKG2C-expressing T cell clones were specific for HCMV antigens. All eight donors whose samples were sequenced were randomly selected healthy volunteers, three of them men and five women. HCMV serostatus was determined by detecting HCMV-specific IgG in serum with a commercial ELISA kit. MIGEC handled demultiplexing of the reads and grouping by UMI, while MiTCR was used to assemble and quantify clonotypes. To remove erroneous sequences, TCR cDNA sequences were retained only when supported by two or more reads. The tcR package was used for downstream repertoire analysis, and clonotypes were matched between fractions using CDR3 nucleotide sequence together with V segment. VDJmatch was used to annotate antigen specificity against VDJdb, with one amino acid substitution allowed in CDR3.

The rearranged segments are TRBV2 and TRBJ2-7; the junction holds 8 bases that match TRBD2. The sample taken for sequencing was CD4+ T cells sorted from blood. The TCR originated in a young woman in good health. The sequence in DNA is TGTGCCAGCTGCCAGCGGGGGTACGAGCAGTACTTC. This sequence encodes CASCQRGYEQYF.